This T cell receptor (beta chain) was captured in a study of T cell clones after liver transplantation. Libraries were prepared by immunoSEQ multiplex PCR; TCRdb keeps only in-frame clonotypes and omits some of them. The repertoire holds tens of thousands of clones, with about 70% as singletons. The CDR3 is 13 residues long. CDR1 and CDR2 from the germline V gene are MNHEY and SVGAGI. V dropped 6 bases and J dropped 3 bases, with 11 bases sitting between them. The chain couples TRBV6-5 to TRBJ1-1; D gene unclear. The receptor was isolated from a human patient who received a liver transplant. A share of the T cells may be of graft donor origin. The sample here was CD4+ T cells from blood, taken at the 22-month timepoint. CDR3 bases: TGTGCCAGCAGGTCCGGGCTGCACACTGAAGCTTTCTTT. Its translation: CASRSGLHTEAFF.